This T cell receptor (beta chain) was captured by sequencing in a study of early T cells in non-severe SARS-CoV-2 infection. Study at large: Chains stayed unpaired after sequencing of bulk RNA from unsorted whole blood. Broader study findings: Reliance on VDJdb matching favored anti-spike CD8 responses; private and CD4 specificities were missed.

Germline V gene data show CDR1 as SGHVS and CDR2 as FNYEAQ. V was shortened by 2 bases and J by 5 bases, with 14 bases between the two germline ends. The CDR3 extends over 15 amino acids. This clonotype was observed many times. Its antigen is as yet unknown. Unique molecular identifier tags were affixed to discrete cDNA molecules. Using its own MiXCR run on the 5' RACE reads, TCRdb lists one record per CDR3 protein. The data show about 30,000 distinct CDR3 sequences, under 6.5% seen once. The sequence was collected from an adult who was a healthcare worker with PCR-confirmed SARS-CoV-2 infection or an uninfected control (not recorded which). Sequenced: whole blood. The V and J genes are TRBV7-6 and TRBJ2-3; D remains ambiguous. The DNA for the CDR3 is TGTGCCAGCAGCTTATCGGTCAAAGGGATAGATACGCAGTATTTT. This translates into CASSLSVKGIDTQYF.